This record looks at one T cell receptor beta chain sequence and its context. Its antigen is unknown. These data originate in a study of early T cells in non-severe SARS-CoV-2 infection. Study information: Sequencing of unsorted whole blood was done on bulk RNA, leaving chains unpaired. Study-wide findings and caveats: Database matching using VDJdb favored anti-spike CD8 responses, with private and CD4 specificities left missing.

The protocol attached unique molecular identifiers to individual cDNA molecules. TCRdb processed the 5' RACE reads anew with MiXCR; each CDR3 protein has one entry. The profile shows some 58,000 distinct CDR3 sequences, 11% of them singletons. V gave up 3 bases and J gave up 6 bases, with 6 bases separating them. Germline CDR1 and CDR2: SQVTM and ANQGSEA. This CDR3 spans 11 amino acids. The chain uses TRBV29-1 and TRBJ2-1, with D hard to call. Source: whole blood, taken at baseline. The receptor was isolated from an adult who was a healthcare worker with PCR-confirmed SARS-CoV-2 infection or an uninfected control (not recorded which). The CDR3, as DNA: TGCAGCGTTGAGCCTCCCAATGAGCAGTTCTTC. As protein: CSVEPPNEQFF.